The 14 T cell receptor beta chains below all came from one sample that was sequenced in a study of blood T cells in healthy people across ages. Together with a sample-barcoded 5' primer, a J-beta primer mix was included in a second PCR lasting roughly 6 to 12 cycles. MiXCR, applied by TCRdb to the 5' RACE reads, yields one record per CDR3 protein. The sample lists 600,000 or so distinct CDR3 sequences, 25% to 30% occurring once. Sequenced material: blood. These receptor sequences come from a woman of 80 years or more in good health.

This clonotype was seen repeatedly, ten times or more. The V and J genes are TRBV9 and TRBJ1-2, with 10 bases matching TRBD1. Germline CDR1 and CDR2: SGDLS and YYNGEE. The CDR3 runs to 16 residues. With V trimmed by 3 bases and J by 0 bases, 5 bases remained unmatched. The CDR3 region is CASSGGQGTTNYGYTF. CDR3 nucleotides: TGTGCCAGCAGCGGGGGACAGGGGACTACTAACTATGGCTACACCTTC. Full variable domain (outside the CDR3, taken from reference TRBV9 and TRBJ1-2): DSGVTQTPKHLITATGQRVTLRCSPRSGDLSVYWYQQSLDQGLQFLIQYYNGEERAKGNILERFSAQQFPDLHSELNLSSLELGDSALYFCASSGGQGTTNYGYTFGSGTRLTVV.

This clonotype was counted once. The rearrangement links TRBV30 to TRBJ1-1; no definite D call. Trimming took 1 base from V and 2 from J, leaving 8 bases between them. CDR1 and CDR2 from the germline V gene are GTSNPN and SVGIG (reference sequence). The CDR3 loop spans 13 amino acids. The CDR3 is CAWSEQYNTEAFF. CDR3 DNA sequence: TGTGCCTGGAGTGAACAGTATAACACTGAAGCTTTCTTT. Full variable domain (missing parts from reference TRBV30 and TRBJ1-1): SQTIHQWPATLVQPVGSPLSLECTVEGTSNPNLYWYRQAAGRGLQLLFYSVGIGQISSEVPQNLSASRPQDRQFILSSKKLLLSDSGFYLCAWSEQYNTEAFFGQGTRLTVV.

This clonotype was observed at least ten times. The CDR3 loop is CAISVTGQPNYGYTF. In DNA, the CDR3 is TGTGCCATCAGTGTTACGGGACAGCCTAACTATGGCTACACCTTC. The chain carries TRBV10-3 and TRBJ1-2; 7 nucleotides line up with TRBD1. Germline lookup yields CDR1 ENHRY and CDR2 SYGVKD. The V segment lost 4 bases and the J segment 0 bases; nucleotides outside the gene matches: 5. The CDR3 sequence is 15 residues long.

In this sample, this clonotype turned up many times. The rearrangement joins TRBV4-2 to TRBJ2-7; D possibly matches TRBD1 or TRBD2 (6 bases each). CDR3 length: 16 amino acids. V lost 1 base and J lost 4, with 17 bases in between. Germline CDR1 and CDR2: LGHNA and YNFKEQ. CDR3 protein: CASSQVRGPAVYEQYF. For the CDR3, the DNA is TGTGCCAGCAGCCAAGTCCGGGGGCCTGCGGTTTACGAGCAGTACTTC.

This clonotype was observed many times. This rearrangement joins TRBV6-2 or TRBV6-3 to TRBJ2-5, with D maybe TRBD2 (6 bases). Trimming stripped 5 bases from V and 1 base from J, with 11 bases between. The CDR3 sequence is 14 residues long. Germline V gives CDR1 MNHEY, CDR2 SVGEGT. CDR3 bases: TGTGCCAGCAGTCGGGCCGGGGGCCAAGAGACCCAGTACTTC. Encoded protein: CASSRAGGQETQYF.

This clonotype was counted ten times or more. J is TRBJ2-7 and V is TRBV7-2; 13 bases match TRBD2. Germline V gene sequence: CDR1 SGHTA, CDR2 FQGNSA. After removal of 4 bases from V and 4 bases from J, the junction contained 10 bases not matched to a gene. CDR3 length: 17 residues. The CDR3 DNA sequence: TGTGCCAGCAGCTCCGGACTAGCGGGGGAGTTTCCTTACGAGCAGTACTTC. Translation gives CASSSGLAGEFPYEQYF.

This clonotype was detected ten times or more. This may be a read error, as it is one base from a much larger clone. This rearrangement joins TRBV20-1 to TRBJ2-5; 12 bases match TRBD2. After removal of 1 base from V and 11 bases from J, the junction contained 11 bases not matched to a gene. Germline CDR1 and CDR2: DFQATT and SNEGSKA (reference sequence). This CDR3 comprises 15 residues. This CDR3 is CSARAPGLAGDEQYF. Written as DNA, the CDR3 is TGCAGTGCTAGAGCCCCGGGACTAGCGGGCGATGAGCAGTACTTC.

A few counts support this clonotype. The rearrangement uses TRBV10-3 and TRBJ2-5; 7 bases are shared with TRBD1. Germline CDR1 and CDR2: ENHRY and SYGVKD. CDR3 length equals 14 residues. V shed 10 bases and J 3 bases; nucleotides not matched to a gene: 11. The CDR3 is CASGKTGQKETQYF. The CDR3 DNA reads as TGTGCCAGCGGCAAAACGGGACAGAAAGAGACCCAGTACTTC.

This clonotype was counted ten times or more. This chain uses TRBV4-3 with TRBJ2-3; the D call may be TRBD1 or TRBD2 (6 bases each). V was pared by 0 bases and J by 2 bases, with 12 bases between. Germline V gives CDR1 LGHNA, CDR2 YSLEER. This CDR3 is 16 amino acids long. CDR3 amino acids: CASSQEGRGPTDTQYF. The CDR3 region has the DNA TGCGCCAGCAGCCAAGAGGGACGGGGGCCCACAGATACGCAGTATTTT.

In its sample, this clonotype was seen many times. The genes are TRBV24-1 and TRBJ2-5, with a weak D call TRBD2 (7 bases). The CDR3 spans 16 residues. The V gene's germline CDR1 is KGHDR and CDR2 SFDVKD. The V end was cut by 3 bases, the J end by 4 bases, with 17 bases between. Here the CDR3 DNA reads TGTGCCACCAGTGATGGGGGGGGGCAAGTCGGAGAGACCCAGTACTTC. Its protein product is CATSDGGGQVGETQYF.

This clonotype was observed at least ten times. V gene TRBV7-2 combines with J gene TRBJ1-2; maybe TRBD1 (5 bases). CDR3 length equals 12 residues. Germline CDR1 and CDR2: SGHTA and FQGNSA. The V gene lost 10 bases and the J gene lost 4 bases, with 13 bases spanning the gap. The CDR3 DNA sequence: TGTGCCACCCGAGGGGCGGGCTATGGCTACACCTTC. Protein product: CATRGAGYGYTF.

In this sample, this clonotype turned up many times. The chain joins TRBV10-3 to TRBJ2-3; the D is unclear. V was shortened by 7 bases and J by 1 base, with 9 bases between the two germline ends. Germline V CDR1 and CDR2: ENHRY, SYGVKD. This CDR3 has 13 residues. The CDR3 bases are TGTGCCATCACGAGGCAAGGCACAGATACGCAGTATTTT. It codes for CAITRQGTDTQYF.

This clonotype was observed a few times. A much larger clone is a single base away; this may be a read error. V is TRBV6-2 or TRBV6-3 and J is TRBJ2-4; 13 nucleotides match TRBD2. The CDR3 runs 15 residues. V shed 6 bases, J shed 13 bases, and the junction held 12 bases outside the gene matches. The germline gives CDR1 MNHEY, CDR2 SVGEGT. The CDR3 is CASSPPGLAGTEQYF. CDR3 DNA: TGTGCCAGCAGCCCCCCGGGACTAGCGGGAACGGAGCAGTACTTC.

The table lists this clonotype with a few counts. The CDR3: CASSPRVGGSNEQFF. The CDR3, as DNA: TGTGCCAGCAGCCCCAGGGTGGGGGGGAGTAATGAGCAGTTCTTC. V usage is TRBV11-2 and J usage is TRBJ2-1; 7 positions match TRBD2. Germline CDR1 reads SGHAT; CDR2 reads FQNNGV. The CDR3 sequence is 15 residues long. J gave up 7 bases and V 5 bases, and 11 bases lay outside the gene matches.